This TCR beta chain came from a study of STAT5B mutations in CD4+ large granular lymphocyte leukemia. Germline lookup yields CDR1 SGHVS and CDR2 FQNEAQ. The CDR3 spans 15 residues. V trimming: 5 bases; J trimming: 0 bases; junction bases outside the gene matches: 2. Profiled with immunoSEQ multiplex PCR; TCRdb holds only in-frame clones, not every one. The repertoire holds tens of thousands of clones, with 79% as singletons. This TCR was recovered from a human donor in good health. The sequencing sample was made of CD4+ T cells from blood buffy coats. The rearrangement links TRBV7-8 to TRBJ1-3, with TRBD1 matching 9 bases. CDR3 in amino acids: CASSMTGGSGNTIYF. CDR3 DNA: TGTGCCAGCAGCATGACAGGGGGCTCTGGAAACACCATATATTTT.